The 8 T cell receptor beta chains below come from one sample, sequenced in a study of cytomegalovirus exposure and HLA in healthy donors. The study ran its PCR with 60 Vbeta and 13 Jbeta primers. The data were produced by immunoSEQ multiplex PCR, yet TCRdb's version contains in-frame clones alone and is incomplete. The sample lists under 200,000 clones, approximately 75% seen once, with approximately 1.5% in the top ten. The sequenced material came from PBMCs. These TCRs come from a girl between 10 and 17 years old in good health and CMV-seronegative.

The rearrangement links TRBV6-1 to TRBJ1-2, with 7 positions matching TRBD1. V gave up 2 bases and J gave up 4 bases; unmatched junction bases: 4. Per the germline V gene, CDR1 is MNHNS and CDR2 is SASEGT. The CDR3 length is 14 residues. The CDR3 reads CASSESRDSYGYTF. The DNA of the CDR3 is TGTGCCAGCAGTGAAAGCCGGGACAGCTATGGCTACACCTTC.

J is TRBJ2-3 and V is TRBV5-1; 10 nucleotides match TRBD2. This CDR3 contains 16 residues. Per the germline V gene, CDR1 is SGHRS and CDR2 is YFSETQ. The trim removed 2 bases at V and 0 bases at J, leaving 3 bases unmatched. The CDR3 DNA follows: TGCGCCAGCAGCTTAGGACTAGCGGCTAGCACAGATACGCAGTATTTT. Translated, it gives CASSLGLAASTDTQYF. The whole variable domain, filled in from reference TRBV5-1 and TRBJ2-3, reads KAGVTQTPRYLIKTRGQQVTLSCSPISGHRSVSWYQQTPGQGLQFLFEYFSETQRNKGNFPGRFSGRQFSNSRSEMNVSTLELGDSALYLCASSLGLAASTDTQYFGPGTRLTVL.

The chain carries TRBV6-4 and TRBJ2-6, with TRBD1 as a possible D gene (5 bases). The germline V gene encodes CDR1 MRHNA and CDR2 SNTAGT. The ends were cut back, 2 bases at V and 0 bases at J, with 8 bases in the middle. The CDR3 is 16 amino acids. This chain's CDR3 is CASSDHDSSGANVLTF. CDR3 coding DNA: TGTGCCAGCAGTGACCACGACAGCTCTGGGGCCAACGTCCTGACTTTC.

This clone was found many times. V usage is TRBV6-1 and J usage is TRBJ1-1; the match to TRBD1 covers 7 bases. The CDR3 extends over 13 amino acids. Germline V gives CDR1 MNHNS, CDR2 SASEGT. J was trimmed by 0 bases and V by 8 bases; bases with no gene match: 3. CDR3 in DNA: TGTGCCAGCGAAGGACAGGTGAACACTGAAGCTTTCTTT. This encodes CASEGQVNTEAFF.

The J gene is TRBJ2-3, the V gene TRBV27; TRBD1 matches at 8 bases. Losses at the gene ends were 0 bases for V and 2 bases for J; bases not matched to a gene: 13. CDR3 length: 19 amino acids. From germline, CDR1 is MNHEY and CDR2 SMNVEV (reference sequence). The CDR3 region is CASSLSSILTGVYTDTQYF. The CDR3 nucleotides read TGTGCCAGCAGTTTATCCTCAATCCTGACAGGGGTTTACACAGATACGCAGTATTTT.

The chain uses TRBV4-2 and TRBJ2-1; D remains unclear. The CDR3 extends over 14 amino acids. Germline V gives CDR1 LGHNA, CDR2 YNFKEQ. V was trimmed by 0 bases and J by 2 bases, leaving 5 bases between them. CDR3 residues: CASSQERTYNEQFF. CDR3 nucleotide sequence: TGTGCCAGCAGCCAAGAGCGAACCTACAATGAGCAGTTCTTC.

V usage is TRBV5-6 and J usage is TRBJ1-6; maybe TRBD1 (5 bases). The CDR3 runs to 13 residues. Trimming removed 2 bases from V and 10 bases from J, with 10 bases in between. Germline V CDR1 and CDR2: SGHDT, YYEEEE. CDR3 DNA: TGTGCCAGCAGCTTAGACGGACAATCACCCCTCCACTTT. Protein product: CASSLDGQSPLHF.

The chain is built from TRBV9 and TRBJ2-7, with 8 bases matching TRBD1. The J segment lost 4 bases and the V segment lost 0 bases, leaving 6 bases of the junction unmatched. CDR1 and CDR2 from the germline V gene are SGDLS and YYNGEE. The CDR3 runs 15 residues. CDR3 amino acids: CASSVGPGQVYEQYF. In DNA, the CDR3 is TGTGCCAGCAGCGTAGGGCCGGGACAGGTGTACGAGCAGTACTTC.